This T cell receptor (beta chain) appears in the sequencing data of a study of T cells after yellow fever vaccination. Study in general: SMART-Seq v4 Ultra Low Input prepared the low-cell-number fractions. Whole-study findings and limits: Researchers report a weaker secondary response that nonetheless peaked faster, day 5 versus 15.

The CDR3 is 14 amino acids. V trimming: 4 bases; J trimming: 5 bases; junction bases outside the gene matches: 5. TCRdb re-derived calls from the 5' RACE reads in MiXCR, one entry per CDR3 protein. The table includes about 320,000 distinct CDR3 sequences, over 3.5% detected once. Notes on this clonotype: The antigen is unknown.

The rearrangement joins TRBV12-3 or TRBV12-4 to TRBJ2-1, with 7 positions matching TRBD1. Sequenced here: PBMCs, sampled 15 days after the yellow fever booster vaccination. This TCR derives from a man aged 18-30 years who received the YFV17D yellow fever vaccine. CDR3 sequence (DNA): TGTGCCAGCAGTTGGGACAGTCCCAACAATGAGCAGTTCTTC. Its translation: CASSWDSPNNEQFF.